The present T cell receptor (beta chain) was sequenced within a study of shared clonotypes between healthy human individuals. Looking at the study overall: Each donor had three CD4 naive, three CD4 memory, two CD8 naive and one CD8 memory plate. Study conclusions and caveats: Some naive CD4 clonotypes, around 4.7%, turned up in common across a few donors.

This CDR3 has 17 residues. Original processing notes: Junction-only immunoSEQ data arrived without quality scores, meaning filtering differed. Method: immunoSEQ multiplex PCR; TCRdb's copy keeps in-frame clones and lacks some. The V and J calls and clone size were taken over from that table, and D and trimming were inferred from the DNA. The sample consists of 730,000 or so clones, more than 70% of them appearing once. Turning to this clone: The antigen is undetermined.

This chain uses TRBV12-1 with TRBJ2-7; TRBD2 is taken as the D call from the table, unchecked against the DNA. TRBV12-1 is designated a pseudogene. The TCR was taken from a woman in her twenties or thirties in good health. Sequencing input: memory CD4+ T cells sorted from blood. The sample's subset: CD45RA-negative fraction. The DNA for the CDR3 is TGTGCCAGCAGCCGCGCCCCTCGACCTAGATTGCTACACGAGCAGTACTTC. Its protein product is CASSRAPRPRLLHEQYF.